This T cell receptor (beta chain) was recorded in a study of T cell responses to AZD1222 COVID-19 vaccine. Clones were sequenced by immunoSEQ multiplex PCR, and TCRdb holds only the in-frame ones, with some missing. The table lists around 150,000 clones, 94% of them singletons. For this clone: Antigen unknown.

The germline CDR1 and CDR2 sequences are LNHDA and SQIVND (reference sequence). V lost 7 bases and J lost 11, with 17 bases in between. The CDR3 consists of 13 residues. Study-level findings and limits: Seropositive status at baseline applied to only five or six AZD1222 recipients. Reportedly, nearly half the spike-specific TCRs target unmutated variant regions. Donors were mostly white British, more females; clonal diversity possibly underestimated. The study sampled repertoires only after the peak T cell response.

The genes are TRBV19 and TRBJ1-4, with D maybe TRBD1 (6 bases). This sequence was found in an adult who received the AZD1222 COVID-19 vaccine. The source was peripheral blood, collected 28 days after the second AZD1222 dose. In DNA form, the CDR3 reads TGTGCCAGTAAGGGGACCGGGGGCGACAAACTGTTTTTT. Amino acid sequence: CASKGTGGDKLFF.